This T cell receptor (beta chain) was observed in a study of cytotoxic CD8 clonotypes in ibrutinib-treated CLL. Study overall: After treatment lasting a median about twelve months, range 6 to 36, response samples were collected.

This CDR3 is 11 amino acids long. Trimming stripped 6 bases from V and 4 bases from J, with 9 bases between. Germline V gives CDR1 SQVTM, CDR2 ANQGSEA. The study, taken as a whole, reports: Clonality (at baseline) was higher than in age-matched healthy donors and tracked circulating CD8+ T-cell counts.

As for this clone: Its antigen is unidentified.

This table comes from immunoSEQ multiplex PCR, and its TCRdb copy is limited to in-frame clones, with some not included. The sample records approximately 120,000 clones, approximately 56% being singletons. The sequence was collected from a human donor with chronic lymphocytic leukemia. The chain couples TRBV29-1 to TRBJ2-5; D gene unclear. The source was PBMCs, collected after 24 months of ibrutinib treatment. The CDR3 spells CSVSSGETQYF. CDR3 nucleotide sequence: TGCAGCGTATCTTCGGGAGAGACCCAGTACTTC.